Listed below are T cell receptor beta chains from one sample, sequenced in a study of T cell responses to AZD1222 COVID-19 vaccine. Generated by immunoSEQ multiplex PCR, the TCRdb table keeps only in-frame clones and is missing some. The table lists around 97,000 clones, 90% to 95% of them singletons. The sample was peripheral blood, taken on day 0 of AZD1222 vaccination. Source of these receptors: an adult in good health. Each CDR3 is given with its conserved first and last residue. Each record gives: V gene, D gene, clone size, J gene, CDR3 DNA, CDR3 protein. The D gene is left open where the match is weak. Size tells how often a clone was seen (once, few, many) or the class of an expanded clone, and some rows leave it out.

TRBV7-2	TRBD1	-	TRBJ1-4	TGTGCCAGCAGCCCCCAGGGGGCGGGTGAAAAACTGTTTTTT	CASSPQGAGEKLFF
TRBV28	TRBD1	-	TRBJ1-6	TGTGCCAGCAGTTTTGAGGGGGCTCGGTATTCACCCCTCCACTTT	CASSFEGARYSPLHF
TRBV14	-	-	TRBJ2-3	TGTGCCAGCGGGACTCAAGGCACAGATACGCAGTATTTT	CASGTQGTDTQYF
TRBV13	-	-	TRBJ2-7	TGTGCCAGCAGCTTGGGTAATCGGGGGGCTACATACGAGCAGTACTTC	CASSLGNRGATYEQYF
TRBV4-3	-	-	TRBJ1-1	TGCGCCAGCAGCCAAGATGGATGGGGAGAGAACACTGAAGCTTTCTTT	CASSQDGWGENTEAFF
TRBV5-8	TRBD2	-	TRBJ2-1	TGTGCCAGCAGCTCACGGGGGGAGATGAGCAGGTTCTTC	CASSSRGEMSRFF
TRBV3-1/TRBV3-2	TRBD1	-	TRBJ2-4	TGTGCCAGCAGCCTTCGGACAGGGATGGGCATTCAGTACTTC	CASSLRTGMGIQYF
TRBV28	-	-	TRBJ2-2	TGTGCCAGCACCGCACTTACCGCGAACACCGGGGAGCTGTTTTTT	CASTALTANTGELFF
TRBV7-9	-	-	TRBJ2-5	TGTGCCAGCAGCTTAAATAACATTAGGGAGACCCAGTACTTC	CASSLNNIRETQYF
TRBV7-2	-	few	TRBJ1-1	TGTGCCAGCAGCCAAGGAAGGGCCCAACGATTAAACACTGAAGCTTTCTTT	CASSQGRAQRLNTEAFF
TRBV19	-	-	TRBJ2-7	TGTGCCAGTAGTATTGGCCTTGGACCAGGCACCTCCTACGAGCAGTACTTC	CASSIGLGPGTSYEQYF
TRBV28	TRBD2	-	TRBJ2-4	TGTGCCAGCAGTCCCCAAGCGGGAAGGACCGAAAACATTCAGTACTTC	CASSPQAGRTENIQYF
TRBV6-5	TRBD1	-	TRBJ1-6	TGTGCCAGCAGCTTCGACAGGGAGAGACCCCTCCACTTT	CASSFDRERPLHF
TRBV7-2	-	-	TRBJ2-4	TGTGCCAGCACTCGAAGAGGGGCCAAAAACATTCAGTACTTC	CASTRRGAKNIQYF
TRBV21-1	-	-	TRBJ2-5	TGTGCCAGCAGCAAAGCGCTGGCTAGCGCCGCCGAGGCCCAGTACTTC	CASSKALASAAEAQYF
TRBV12-3/TRBV12-4	TRBD1	-	TRBJ2-7	TGTGCCAGCTCTTTCTCACAGGGGGGAGAGCAGTACTTC	CASSFSQGGEQYF
TRBV4-2	TRBD1	-	TRBJ2-7	TGTGCCAGCAGCCAAGATGGGACAGGCGGCTCCTACGAGCAGTACTTC	CASSQDGTGGSYEQYF
TRBV6-6	TRBD1	-	TRBJ2-7	TGTGCCAGCAGTCTGATCCGACAGGGGAGCTACGAGCAGTACTTC	CASSLIRQGSYEQYF
TRBV19	-	-	TRBJ2-1	TGTGCCAGTAGATTTTCCTACAATGAGCAGTTCTTC	CASRFSYNEQFF
TRBV5-1	-	-	TRBJ2-2	TGCGCCAGCAGCTTGGCCTTGTGGGAGTCCGGGGAGCTGTTTTTT	CASSLALWESGELFF
TRBV7-2	TRBD2	-	TRBJ2-1	TGTGCCAGCAGCCTAGCGGGAGTTGTTACCAATGAGCAGTTCTTC	CASSLAGVVTNEQFF
TRBV27	-	-	TRBJ2-2	TGTGCCAGCAGCCCTCTTGAAGTCGGGGAGCTGTTTTTT	CASSPLEVGELFF